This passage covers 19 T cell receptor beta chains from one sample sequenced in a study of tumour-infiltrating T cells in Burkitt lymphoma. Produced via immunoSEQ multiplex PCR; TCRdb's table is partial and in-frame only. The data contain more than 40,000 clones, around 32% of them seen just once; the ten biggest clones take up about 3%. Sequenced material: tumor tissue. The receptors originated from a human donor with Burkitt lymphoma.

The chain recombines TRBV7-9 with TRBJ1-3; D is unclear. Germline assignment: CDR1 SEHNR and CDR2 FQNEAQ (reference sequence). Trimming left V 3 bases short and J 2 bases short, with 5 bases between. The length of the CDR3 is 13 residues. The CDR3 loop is CASSFSPGNTIYF. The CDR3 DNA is TGTGCCAGCAGCTTTTCCCCTGGAAACACCATATATTTT.

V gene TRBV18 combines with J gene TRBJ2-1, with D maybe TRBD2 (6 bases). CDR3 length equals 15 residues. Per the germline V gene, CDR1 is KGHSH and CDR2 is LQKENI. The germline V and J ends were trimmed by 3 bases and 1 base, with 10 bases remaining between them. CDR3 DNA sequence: TGTGCCAGCTCACCGGGACGGGGGTCCTACAATGAGCAGTTCTTC. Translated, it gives CASSPGRGSYNEQFF.

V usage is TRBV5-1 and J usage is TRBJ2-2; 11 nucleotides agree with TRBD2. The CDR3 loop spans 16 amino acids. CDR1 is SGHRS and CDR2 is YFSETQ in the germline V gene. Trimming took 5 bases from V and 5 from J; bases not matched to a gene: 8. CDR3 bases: TGCGCCAGCAGACTTCAAGGACTAGCGGGTACCGGGGAGCTGTTTTTT. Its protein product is CASRLQGLAGTGELFF.

CDR3 loop: CASSLAVAGPDTQYF. CDR3 sequence (DNA): TGCGCCAGCAGCCTGGCGGTAGCGGGGCCAGATACGCAGTATTTT. This sequence joins TRBV4-1 and TRBJ2-3; 8 positions match TRBD2. The CDR3 is 15 residues long. J was trimmed by 4 bases and V by 4 bases; bases with no gene match: 7. The V gene's germline CDR1 is MGHRA and CDR2 YSYEKL.

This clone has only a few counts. Here the CDR3 DNA reads TGCGCCAGCAGCCTGAATACCGGGACAATGCACACCGGGGAGCTGTTTTTT. This sequence encodes CASSLNTGTMHTGELFF. V is TRBV5-1 and J is TRBJ2-2; perhaps TRBD1 as D (6 bases). With 4 bases removed from V and 3 bases from J, the gap between germline ends came to 19 bases. The CDR3 has 17 amino acids. Germline-derived CDR1 and CDR2 are SGHRS and YFSETQ.

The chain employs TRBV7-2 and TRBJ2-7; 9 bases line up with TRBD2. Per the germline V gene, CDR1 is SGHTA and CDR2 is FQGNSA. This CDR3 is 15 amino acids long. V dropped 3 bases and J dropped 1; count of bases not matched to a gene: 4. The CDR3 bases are TGTGCCAGCAGCTTCAACAGCGGGGGGTCCTACGAGCAGTACTTC. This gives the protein CASSFNSGGSYEQYF.

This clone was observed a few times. This chain's CDR3 is CASSLASGADGDTQYF. The DNA of the CDR3 is TGCGCCAGCAGCTTGGCCTCGGGAGCAGACGGAGATACGCAGTATTTT. The gene calls are TRBV5-1 and TRBJ2-3; a possible D gene is TRBD2 (6 bases). Per the germline V gene, CDR1 is SGHRS and CDR2 is YFSETQ. The CDR3 length is 16 residues. Trimming removed 0 bases at V and 5 bases at J, with 16 bases between.

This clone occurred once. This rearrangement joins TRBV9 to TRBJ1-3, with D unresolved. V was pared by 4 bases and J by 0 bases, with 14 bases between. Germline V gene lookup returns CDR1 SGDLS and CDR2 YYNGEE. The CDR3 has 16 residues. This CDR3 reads CASSLGPLTSGNTIYF. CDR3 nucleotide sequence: TGTGCCAGCAGCCTCGGACCGCTAACCTCTGGAAACACCATATATTTT.

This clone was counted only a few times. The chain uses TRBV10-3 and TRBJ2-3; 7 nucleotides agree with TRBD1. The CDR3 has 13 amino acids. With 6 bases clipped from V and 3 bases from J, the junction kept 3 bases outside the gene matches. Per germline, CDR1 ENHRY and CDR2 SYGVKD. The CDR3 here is CAIRVGQTDTQYF. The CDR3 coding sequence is TGTGCCATCAGAGTGGGACAGACAGATACGCAGTATTTT.

CDR3 in amino acids: CAISESGRGSSYNEQFF. CDR3 in DNA: TGTGCCATCAGTGAGTCTGGGCGCGGGAGCTCCTACAATGAGCAGTTCTTC. This chain connects TRBV10-3 to TRBJ2-1; 7 bases match TRBD2. Germline V gene lookup returns CDR1 ENHRY and CDR2 SYGVKD. This CDR3 comprises 17 residues. Unmatched junction bases numbered 5, after V lost 0 bases and J lost 0 bases.

CDR3 coding DNA: TGTGCCACCAGCAGAAGACAGGTGAACACTGAAGCTTTCTTT. Residues: CATSRRQVNTEAFF. The rearrangement joins TRBV15 to TRBJ1-1; TRBD1 might be the D (6 bases). V was shortened by 2 bases and J by 0 bases, with 7 bases between the two germline ends. CDR3 length: 14 residues. The germline V gene encodes CDR1 LNHNV and CDR2 YYDKDF (reference sequence). Full variable domain (outside the CDR3, taken from reference TRBV15 and TRBJ1-1): DAMVIQNPRYQVTQFGKPVTLSCSQTLNHNVMYWYQQKSSQAPKLLFHYYDKDFNNEADTPDNFQSRRPNTSFCFLDIRSPGLGDTAMYLCATSRRQVNTEAFFGQGTRLTVV.

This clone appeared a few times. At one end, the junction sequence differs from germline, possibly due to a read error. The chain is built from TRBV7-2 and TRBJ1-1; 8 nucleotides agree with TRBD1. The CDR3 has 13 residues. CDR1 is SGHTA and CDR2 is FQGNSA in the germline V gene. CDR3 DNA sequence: TGTGCCAGCAGCTTAGCGCAGGAGACAGGGGCGATCTTT. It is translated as CASSLAQETGAIF.

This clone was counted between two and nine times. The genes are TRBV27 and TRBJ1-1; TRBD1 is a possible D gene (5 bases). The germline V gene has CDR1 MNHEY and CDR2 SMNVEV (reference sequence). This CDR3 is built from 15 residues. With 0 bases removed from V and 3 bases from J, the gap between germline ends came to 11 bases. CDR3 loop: CASSLSPGTDTEAFF. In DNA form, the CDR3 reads TGTGCCAGCAGTTTATCCCCCGGGACGGACACTGAAGCTTTCTTT.

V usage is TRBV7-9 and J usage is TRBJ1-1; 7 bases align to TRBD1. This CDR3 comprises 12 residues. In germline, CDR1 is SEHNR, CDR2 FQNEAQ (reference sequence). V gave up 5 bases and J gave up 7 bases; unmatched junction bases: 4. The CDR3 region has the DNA TGTGCCAGCAGCCCAGACAGGGTTGAAGCTTTCTTT. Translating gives CASSPDRVEAFF.

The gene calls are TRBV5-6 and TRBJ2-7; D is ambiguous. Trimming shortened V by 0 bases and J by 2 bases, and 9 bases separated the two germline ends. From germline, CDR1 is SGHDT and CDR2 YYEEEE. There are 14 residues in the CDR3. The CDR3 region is CASSLGAQAYEQYF. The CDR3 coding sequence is TGTGCCAGCAGCTTGGGGGCGCAAGCCTACGAGCAGTACTTC.

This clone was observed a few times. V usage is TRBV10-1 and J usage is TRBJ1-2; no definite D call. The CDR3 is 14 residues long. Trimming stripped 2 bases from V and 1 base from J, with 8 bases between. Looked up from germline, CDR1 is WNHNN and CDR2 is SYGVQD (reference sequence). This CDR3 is CASSEVQDNYGYTF. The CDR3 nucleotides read TGCGCCAGCAGTGAGGTGCAGGATAACTATGGCTACACCTTC.

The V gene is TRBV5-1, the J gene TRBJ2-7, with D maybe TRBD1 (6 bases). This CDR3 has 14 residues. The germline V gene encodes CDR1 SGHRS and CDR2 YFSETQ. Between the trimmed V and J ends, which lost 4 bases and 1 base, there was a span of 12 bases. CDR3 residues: CASSTMTGSYEQYF. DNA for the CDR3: TGCGCCAGCAGCACAATGACAGGTTCCTACGAGCAGTACTTC.

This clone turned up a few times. The CDR3 DNA sequence: TGCGCCAGCAGCTTGGCCGGGCCGAACGCAGATACGCAGTATTTT. Protein: CASSLAGPNADTQYF. The V gene is TRBV5-1, the J gene TRBJ2-3; D is unclear. V lost 0 bases and J lost 4, with 12 bases in between. Germline V gene sequence: CDR1 SGHRS, CDR2 YFSETQ. CDR3 size: 15 residues.

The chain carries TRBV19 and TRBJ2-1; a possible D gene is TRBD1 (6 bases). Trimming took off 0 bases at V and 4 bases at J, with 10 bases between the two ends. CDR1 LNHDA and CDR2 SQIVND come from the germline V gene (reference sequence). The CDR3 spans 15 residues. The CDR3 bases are TGTGCCAGTAGTATAGATATGGGGGCGTACAATGAGCAGTTCTTC. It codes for CASSIDMGAYNEQFF.